One and the same sample provided the 22 T cell receptor beta chains below, sequenced in a study of cytomegalovirus exposure and HLA in healthy donors. Sequencing used immunoSEQ multiplex PCR; TCRdb keeps in-frame clones, though not all of them. The sample gives approximately 53,000 clones, 92% of which show up once; roughly 1.4% is in the top ten. The material sequenced was PBMCs. Source of these receptors: a man between 18 and 35 years old in good health and CMV-seronegative.

This clone qualifies as medium-sized. J is TRBJ2-3 and V is TRBV6-4; TRBD1 aligns across 11 bases. The length of the CDR3 is 16 residues. The V and J ends lost 6 bases and 4 bases, in that order; junction bases with no gene match: 9. Looked up from germline, CDR1 is MRHNA and CDR2 is SNTAGT. Written as DNA, the CDR3 is TGTGCCAGCAGCCCGACCGGGACAGGGGGTTCAGATACGCAGTATTTT. Encoded protein: CASSPTGTGGSDTQYF.

This sequence joins TRBV9 and TRBJ1-3, with D unclear. CDR1 SGDLS and CDR2 YYNGEE come from the germline V gene. The CDR3 sequence is 15 residues long. Trimming took off 0 bases at V and 0 bases at J, with 7 bases between the two ends. CDR3 region: CASSVDSGSGNTIYF. The CDR3 DNA follows: TGTGCCAGCAGCGTAGATTCAGGCTCTGGAAACACCATATATTTT.

The rearrangement links TRBV28 to TRBJ1-5; D may be TRBD1 (6 bases). The CDR3 sequence is 16 residues long. V was pared by 5 bases and J by 0 bases, with 14 bases between. Looked up from germline, CDR1 is MDHEN and CDR2 is SYDVKM. The CDR3 DNA follows: TGTGCCAGCAGTCCCCCGGACAGTGATAGCAATCAGCCCCAGCATTTT. Translated: CASSPPDSDSNQPQHF.

This rearrangement joins TRBV6-1 to TRBJ1-5; D remains ambiguous. V lost 1 base and J 3 bases, leaving 10 bases between the germline ends. Germline assignment: CDR1 MNHNS and CDR2 SASEGT. The CDR3 extends over 15 amino acids. CDR3 DNA sequence: TGTGCCAGCAGTGAAGTGCGGGGAGTCAATCAGCCCCAGCATTTT. It is translated as CASSEVRGVNQPQHF.

The CDR3 DNA is TGTGCCAGCAGCTTGAGACAGGGTGGCTACACCTTC. Translated: CASSLRQGGYTF. This chain uses TRBV7-2 with TRBJ1-2, with 7 bases aligning to TRBD1. Germline V gene sequence: CDR1 SGHTA, CDR2 FQGNSA. This CDR3 is 12 amino acids long. Germline trimming cut 3 bases from V and 7 bases from J; bases unmatched to any gene: 2.

J is TRBJ1-5 and V is TRBV28; no definite D call. The germline V gene has CDR1 MDHEN and CDR2 SYDVKM. Trimming shortened V by 3 bases and J by 6 bases, and 15 bases separated the two germline ends. There are 15 residues in the CDR3. For the CDR3, the DNA is TGTGCCAGCAGTTTCGCCCGGGGAGAGGTTCAGCCCCAGCATTTT. Residues: CASSFARGEVQPQHF.

The V gene is TRBV23-1, the J gene TRBJ2-7; the D is unclear. TRBV23-1 is sorted into the ORF group, with uncertain function. Trimming took 6 bases from V and 3 from J, leaving 6 bases between them. CDR3 length equals 11 residues. CDR3 amino acids: CASSPYYEQYF. DNA for the CDR3: TGCGCCAGCAGCCCGTACTACGAGCAGTACTTC.

The chain employs TRBV5-4 and TRBJ2-3; 10 bases are shared with TRBD2. This CDR3 has 17 residues. Trimming at V came to 0 bases and at J to 0 bases, leaving 4 bases not matched to a gene. The V gene's germline CDR1 is SGHNT and CDR2 YYREEE (reference sequence). CDR3 amino acids: CASSLAVLAGSTDTQYF. The CDR3 DNA reads as TGTGCCAGCAGCTTGGCCGTACTAGCGGGGAGCACAGATACGCAGTATTTT. The variable domain in full, completed from reference TRBV5-4 and TRBJ2-3, reads ETGVTQSPTHLIKTRGQQVTLRCSSQSGHNTVSWYQQALGQGPQFIFQYYREEENGRGNFPPRFSGLQFPNYSSELNVNALELDDSALYLCASSLAVLAGSTDTQYFGPGTRLTVL.

The V call is TRBV5-4, the J call TRBJ2-6; D uncertain. The CDR3 is made up of 15 amino acids. From germline, CDR1 is SGHNT and CDR2 YYREEE (reference sequence). Trimming shortened V by 2 bases and J by 0 bases, and 6 bases separated the two germline ends. The CDR3 is CASSFPGSGANVLTF. CDR3 coding DNA: TGTGCCAGCAGCTTTCCGGGCTCTGGGGCCAACGTCCTGACTTTC.

V is TRBV7-8 and J is TRBJ1-5, with D possibly matching TRBD1 (5 bases). CDR3 length: 19 residues. The V gene lost 5 bases and the J gene lost 0 bases, with 23 bases spanning the gap. The germline V gene encodes CDR1 SGHVS and CDR2 FQNEAQ. CDR3 sequence: CASSPLAGRVEYSNQPQHF. CDR3 nucleotides: TGTGCCAGCAGCCCTTTGGCAGGGAGGGTGGAATATAGCAATCAGCCCCAGCATTTT.

The chain couples TRBV7-8 to TRBJ1-4; tentative D call: TRBD1 (5 bases). Germline CDR1 and CDR2: SGHVS and FQNEAQ. This CDR3 is 17 amino acids long. Trimming removed 4 bases from V and 0 bases from J, with 15 bases in between. The CDR3 loop is CASSSGHSLSTNEKLFF. The CDR3 DNA sequence: TGTGCCAGCAGCTCCGGACACTCCCTTTCAACTAATGAAAAACTGTTTTTT.

In its sample, this clone was seen once. The gene calls are TRBV5-1 and TRBJ2-2, with 10 nucleotides matching TRBD2. This CDR3 region has 16 residues. CDR1 is SGHRS and CDR2 is YFSETQ in the germline V gene. The ends lost 1 base at V and 5 bases at J; junction bases unmatched: 5. CDR3 sequence: CASSLRTSGQTGELFF. CDR3 bases: TGCGCCAGCAGCTTGAGGACTAGCGGCCAGACCGGGGAGCTGTTTTTT.

This clone was recorded once. This chain links TRBV11-1 with TRBJ2-5; 12 bases are shared with TRBD2. Germline lookup yields CDR1 SGHAT and CDR2 FQDESV (reference sequence). The V gene end was trimmed by 0 bases and the J gene end by 0 bases; junction bases not matched to a gene: 5. The CDR3 loop spans 18 amino acids. CDR3 in amino acids: CASSLASLAGGYQETQYF. The CDR3 DNA reads as TGTGCCAGCAGCTTAGCGTCACTAGCGGGAGGTTACCAAGAGACCCAGTACTTC.

The gene calls are TRBV5-1 and TRBJ2-7, with D possibly TRBD1 on 6 matching bases. The V end lost 0 bases, the J end lost 6 bases, and 13 bases lay between the germline ends. From germline, CDR1 is SGHRS and CDR2 YFSETQ. The CDR3 has 14 residues. This CDR3 is CASSLETGNGEQYF. The CDR3 coding sequence is TGCGCCAGCAGCTTGGAAACAGGGAACGGCGAGCAGTACTTC.

The chain is built from TRBV28 and TRBJ2-3; D is possibly TRBD1 (6 bases). Trimming removed 4 bases from V and 0 bases from J, with 14 bases in between. CDR3 length equals 16 residues. Germline V gene sequence: CDR1 MDHEN, CDR2 SYDVKM. DNA for the CDR3: TGTGCCAGCAGTTCTCCGGGACACACTAGCACAGATACGCAGTATTTT. It encodes CASSSPGHTSTDTQYF.

The genes are TRBV7-3 and TRBJ2-2, with D hard to call. CDR1 and CDR2 (germline): SGHTA, FQGTGA. This CDR3 comprises 13 residues. Trimming pared 5 bases from V and 8 bases from J, leaving 12 bases between. CDR3 residues: CASSPNSEGELFF. The CDR3 coding sequence is TGTGCCAGCAGCCCAAACTCTGAGGGGGAGCTGTTTTTT.

V gene TRBV2 combines with J gene TRBJ2-3; D gene ambiguous. Germline loops: CDR1 SNHLY, CDR2 FYNNEI. The V end lost 3 bases, the J end lost 7 bases, and 5 bases lay between the germline ends. CDR3 length: 11 amino acids. CDR3 protein: CASSEENTQYF. In DNA form, the CDR3 reads TGTGCCAGCAGTGAGGAGAATACGCAGTATTTT. Together with reference TRBV2 and TRBJ2-3, the CDR3 gives the full variable domain: EPEVTQTPSHQVTQMGQEVILRCVPISNHLYFYWYRQILGQKVEFLVSFYNNEISEKSEIFDDQFSVERPDGSNFTLKIRSTKLEDSAMYFCASSEENTQYFGPGTRLTVL.

The chain employs TRBV6-1 and TRBJ1-5, with a tentative D call TRBD1 (5 bases). V lost 2 bases and J lost 3, with 8 bases in between. Germline CDR1 reads MNHNS; CDR2 reads SASEGT. This CDR3 is built from 14 residues. CDR3 sequence (DNA): TGTGCCAGCAGTGAACCCAGGGACAATCAGCCCCAGCATTTT. Translated, it gives CASSEPRDNQPQHF.

This chain links TRBV19 with TRBJ2-3; no clear D. This CDR3 has 13 residues. V lost 5 bases and J lost 5, with 11 bases in between. CDR1 is LNHDA and CDR2 is SQIVND in the germline V gene (reference sequence). The CDR3 DNA is TGTGCCAGTAGTTGGAGATTTGGAGATACGCAGTATTTT. It encodes CASSWRFGDTQYF.

CDR3 sequence: CASSPQGPASGANVLTF. CDR3 bases: TGTGCCAGCAGTCCGCAGGGCCCTGCCTCTGGGGCCAACGTCCTGACTTTC. V is TRBV27 and J is TRBJ2-6, with D possibly being TRBD1 (5 bases). Germline CDR1 and CDR2: MNHEY and SMNVEV (reference sequence). The CDR3 sequence is 17 residues long. V lost 5 bases and J lost 0, with 14 bases in between.

This chain uses TRBV25-1 with TRBJ2-1, with TRBD2 matching over 10 bases. V lost 3 bases, J lost 4 bases, and 3 bases stayed unmatched. The CDR3 contains 15 residues. In germline, CDR1 is MGHDK, CDR2 SYGVNS. The CDR3 nucleotides read TGTGCCAGCAGTGACAGCGGGAGGGCTTACAATGAGCAGTTCTTC. This codes for CASSDSGRAYNEQFF.

V is TRBV19 and J is TRBJ1-1; 9 positions match TRBD1. Germline CDR1 is LNHDA and CDR2 is SQIVND (reference sequence). The CDR3 is made up of 15 amino acids. V was clipped by 9 bases and J by 5 bases; unmatched bases: 13. Written as DNA, the CDR3 is TGTGCCAGCAACCCAATACAGGGGGCCGAGACTGAAGCTTTCTTT. Protein product: CASNPIQGAETEAFF.